This TCR beta chain appears in the sequencing data of a study of metastatic and nonmetastatic thyroid tumors. Across the whole study: Across peripheral blood and tumor or nodule tissue samples taken from malignant and benign thyroid patients, the repertoires were compared with one another. General study points: Benign nodules were reported to have significantly lower TCR beta diversity than malignant thyroid tumors, in blood and tumor.

Methods used by the authors: What underpinned the distant-metastasis classifier for papillary thyroid cancer was the set of CDR3 differences across clinicopathological groups. Via MiXCR, TCRdb re-called the PCR reads. The V and J calls shown here were made by TCRdb, not taken from the authors' results. Among 15,000 to 20,000 clones listed, about 25% were seen once. On this clone: Its specificity is not known.

Treatment of any kind had been given to no patient before thyroid surgery. This clonotype originated in a female donor with papillary thyroid cancer or a benign thyroid nodule (not recorded which). Some clones in this sample may be carry-over from other donors' samples. Material for sequencing was adjacent normal tissue.

The CDR3 DNA sequence: TGTGCCAGCAGCTCTTGGGACAGGGGTAATTGGAACACCGGGGAGCTGTTTTTT. This translates into CASSSWDRGNWNTGELFF. The gene calls are TRBV7-6 and TRBJ2-2; the match to TRBD1 covers 10 bases. CDR3 length equals 18 residues. CDR1 and CDR2 from the germline V gene are SGHVS and FNYEAQ. V lost 4 bases and J lost 1; bases outside the gene matches: 9.